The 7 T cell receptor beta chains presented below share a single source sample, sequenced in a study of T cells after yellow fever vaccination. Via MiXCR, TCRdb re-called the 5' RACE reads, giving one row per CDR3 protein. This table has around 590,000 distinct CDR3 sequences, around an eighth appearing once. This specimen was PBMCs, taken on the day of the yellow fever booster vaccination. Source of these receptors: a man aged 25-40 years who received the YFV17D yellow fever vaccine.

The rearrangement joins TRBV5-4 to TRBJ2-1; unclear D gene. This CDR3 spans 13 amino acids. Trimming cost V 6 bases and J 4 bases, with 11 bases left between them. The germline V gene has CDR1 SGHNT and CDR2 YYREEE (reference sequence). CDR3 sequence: CASTEVGYNEQFF. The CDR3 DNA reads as TGTGCCAGCACCGAAGTAGGGTACAATGAGCAGTTCTTC.

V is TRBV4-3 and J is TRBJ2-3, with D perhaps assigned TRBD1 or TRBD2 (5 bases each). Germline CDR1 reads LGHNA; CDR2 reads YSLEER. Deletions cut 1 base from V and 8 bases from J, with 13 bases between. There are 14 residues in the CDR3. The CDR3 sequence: CASSQVGVDSTQYF. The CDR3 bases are TGCGCCAGCAGCCAAGTGGGGGTCGATAGTACGCAGTATTTT.

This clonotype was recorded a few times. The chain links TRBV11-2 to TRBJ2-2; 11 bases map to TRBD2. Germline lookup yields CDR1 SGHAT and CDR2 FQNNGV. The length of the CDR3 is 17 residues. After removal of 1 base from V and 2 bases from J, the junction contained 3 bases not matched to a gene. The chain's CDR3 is CASSLVGLAGNTGELFF. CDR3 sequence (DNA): TGTGCCAGCAGCTTAGTCGGACTAGCGGGCAACACCGGGGAGCTGTTTTTT.

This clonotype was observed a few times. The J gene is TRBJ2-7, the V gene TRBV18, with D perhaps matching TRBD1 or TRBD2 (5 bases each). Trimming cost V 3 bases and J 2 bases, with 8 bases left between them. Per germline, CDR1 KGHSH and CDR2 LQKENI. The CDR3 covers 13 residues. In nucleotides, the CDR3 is TGTGCCAGCTCACCCCGGGGCCCCTACGAGCAGTACTTC. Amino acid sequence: CASSPRGPYEQYF.

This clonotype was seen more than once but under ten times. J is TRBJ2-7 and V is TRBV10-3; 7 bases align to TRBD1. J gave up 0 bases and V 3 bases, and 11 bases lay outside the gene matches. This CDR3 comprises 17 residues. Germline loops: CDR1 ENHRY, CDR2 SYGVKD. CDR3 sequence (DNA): TGTGCCATCAGTGATGGGGTAAGGGGACAGTCCTCCTACGAGCAGTACTTC. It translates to CAISDGVRGQSSYEQYF.

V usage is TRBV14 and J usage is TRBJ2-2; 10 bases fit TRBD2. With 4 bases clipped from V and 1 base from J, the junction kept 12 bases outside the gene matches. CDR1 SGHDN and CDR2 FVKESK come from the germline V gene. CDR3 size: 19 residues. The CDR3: CASSPIPGLAEMNTGELFF. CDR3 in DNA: TGTGCCAGCAGCCCAATCCCCGGACTAGCGGAGATGAACACCGGGGAGCTGTTTTTT.

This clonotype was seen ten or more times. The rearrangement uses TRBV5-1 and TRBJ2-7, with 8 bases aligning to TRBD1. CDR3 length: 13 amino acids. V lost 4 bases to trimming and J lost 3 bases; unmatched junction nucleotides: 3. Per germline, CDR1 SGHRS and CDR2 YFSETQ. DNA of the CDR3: TGCGCCAGCAGCACCGGGACAGGCTACGAGCAGTACTTC. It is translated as CASSTGTGYEQYF. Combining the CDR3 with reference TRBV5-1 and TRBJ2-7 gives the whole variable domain KAGVTQTPRYLIKTRGQQVTLSCSPISGHRSVSWYQQTPGQGLQFLFEYFSETQRNKGNFPGRFSGRQFSNSRSEMNVSTLELGDSALYLCASSTGTGYEQYFGPGTRLTVT.